This T cell receptor beta chain was obtained from a study of spatial heterogeneity in lung cancer. About the research overall: There were consistently more beta-chain sequences detected than alpha-chain sequences. Matched bulk RNA-seq gave a T cell module score that correlated strongly with tumor-region TCR transcript counts.

This clonotype has at least ten counts. Antigen unknown. TCRdb recomputed calls from the 5' RACE reads with MiXCR, one row per CDR3 protein. This sample carries about 23,000 distinct CDR3 sequences, under 5.5% of them seen once, and the ten largest clones take roughly 9.9%. The CDR3 contains 13 residues. CDR1 is SEHNR and CDR2 is FQNEAQ in the germline V gene (reference sequence). V was shortened by 5 bases and J by 4 bases, with 9 bases between the two germline ends. Stated time point: sample taken at primary tumor resection. Whole RNA, which was extracted from tumor, nontumor lung tissue or frozen PBMC, was sequenced without any cell sorting. Findings and limits, study-wide: Tracking of tumor mutation counts was seen in expanded intratumoral alpha and beta TCR counts.

Source: lung tumor tissue, taken at surgery. The chain has TRBV7-9 and TRBJ1-5; D unclear. The clonotype was recovered from a male donor with early-stage non-small cell lung cancer. This CDR3 is CASSQDGNQPQHF. The CDR3 coding sequence is TGTGCCAGCAGCCAAGACGGAAATCAGCCCCAGCATTTT.